Sequencing of this TCR beta chain was carried out in a study of T cells after posttransplantation cyclophosphamide. The method was immunoSEQ multiplex PCR; TCRdb's version includes in-frame clones alone and lacks a portion of them. There are about 15,000 clones in the sample; around 94% occur only once, and 0.27% lies in the top ten. There are 15 residues in the CDR3. From germline, CDR1 is MNHNS and CDR2 SASEGT. The germline V and J ends were trimmed by 2 bases and 5 bases, with 12 bases remaining between them. Cells defined as naive were viable CD3+CD4+ or CD3+CD8+ and CCR7+CD45RA+CD45RO-CD95-CD27+CD28+.

Sequencing used naive CD4+ T cells sorted from blood. The TCR was taken from a woman aged 45-59 years in good health and a related stem cell transplant donor. The chain uses TRBV6-1 and TRBJ2-2; D possibly corresponds to TRBD2 (6 bases). The CDR3 here is CASSESWGRTGELFF. As DNA, the CDR3 is TGTGCCAGCAGTGAATCATGGGGGAGGACCGGGGAGCTGTTTTTT.